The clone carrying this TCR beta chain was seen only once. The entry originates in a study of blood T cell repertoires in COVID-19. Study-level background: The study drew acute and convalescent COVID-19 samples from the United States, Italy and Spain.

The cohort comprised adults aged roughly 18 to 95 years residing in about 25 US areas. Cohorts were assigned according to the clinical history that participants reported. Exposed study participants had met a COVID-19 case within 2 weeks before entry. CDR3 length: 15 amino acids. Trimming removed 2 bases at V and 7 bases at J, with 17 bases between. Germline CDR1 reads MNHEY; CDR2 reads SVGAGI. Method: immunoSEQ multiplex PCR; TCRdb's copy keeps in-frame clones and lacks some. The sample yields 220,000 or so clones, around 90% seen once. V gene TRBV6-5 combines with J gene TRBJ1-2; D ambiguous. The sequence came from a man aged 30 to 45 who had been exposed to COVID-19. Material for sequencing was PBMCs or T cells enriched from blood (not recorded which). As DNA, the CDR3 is TGTGCCAGCAGTTACCCGGAGGAGTATGTCGGTGGCTACACCTTC. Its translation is CASSYPEEYVGGYTF.